This is a list of T cell receptor beta chains from one sample in a study of cytomegalovirus exposure and HLA in healthy donors. The protocol was immunoSEQ multiplex PCR, while the TCRdb copy is restricted to in-frame clones and leaves out a portion. The table lists fewer than 250,000 clones. The sequenced material came from PBMCs. The receptors were sampled from a woman in her 30s in good health and CMV-seropositive. Each CDR3 is given with its conserved first and last residue. The order of the fields is J gene, D gene, V gene, CDR3 DNA, CDR3 protein. A D gene is named only where the DNA matches it firmly.

j_call: TRBJ1-1
d_call: .
v_call: TRBV28
cdr3_nt: TGTGCCAGTAGCGGGAACACTGAAGCTTTCTTT
cdr3_aa: CASSGNTEAFF

j_call: TRBJ2-1
d_call: .
v_call: TRBV4-1
cdr3_nt: TGCGCCAGCAGCCAATATTCTCGGGACAATGAGCAGTTCTTC
cdr3_aa: CASSQYSRDNEQFF

j_call: TRBJ2-1
d_call: TRBD2
v_call: TRBV5-1
cdr3_nt: TGCGCCAGCAGCTTGCTAGGACTAGTGAACAATGAGCAGTTCTTC
cdr3_aa: CASSLLGLVNNEQFF

j_call: TRBJ1-2
d_call: .
v_call: TRBV28
cdr3_nt: TGTGCCAGCACCTTTGGGGGGGCTGAGGGTGGCTACACCTTC
cdr3_aa: CASTFGGAEGGYTF

j_call: TRBJ2-1
d_call: TRBD2
v_call: TRBV2
cdr3_nt: TGTGCCAGCACAAGCGGGGGTAGCTCCTACAATGAGCAGTTCTTC
cdr3_aa: CASTSGGSSYNEQFF

j_call: TRBJ1-2
d_call: .
v_call: TRBV27
cdr3_nt: TGTGCCAGCAGTTTGGGAGCCGGGCCAGGATTCTATGGCTACACCTTC
cdr3_aa: CASSLGAGPGFYGYTF

j_call: TRBJ2-6
d_call: .
v_call: TRBV7-2
cdr3_nt: TGTGCCAGCAGCTTCCTGGGGGGTTGGGGTGGGGCCAACGTCCTGACTTTC
cdr3_aa: CASSFLGGWGGANVLTF

j_call: TRBJ2-1
d_call: TRBD1
v_call: TRBV5-1
cdr3_nt: TGCGCCAGCAGGCTGAACTCTATCGACAGGGATTACAATGAGCAGTTCTTC
cdr3_aa: CASRLNSIDRDYNEQFF

j_call: TRBJ2-1
d_call: .
v_call: TRBV19
cdr3_nt: TGTGCCAGTAGTATAGATCTATGGCAGGGGATGAGGAATGAGCAGTTCTTC
cdr3_aa: CASSIDLWQGMRNEQFF

j_call: TRBJ2-7
d_call: TRBD2
v_call: TRBV7-2
cdr3_nt: TGTGCCAGCAGCTTCGGGACTAGCGAGTACGAGCAGTACTTC
cdr3_aa: CASSFGTSEYEQYF

j_call: TRBJ1-4
d_call: .
v_call: TRBV5-1
cdr3_nt: TGCGCCAGCAGCTTGGGTCAGGGTTTAACTAATGAAAAACTGTTTTTT
cdr3_aa: CASSLGQGLTNEKLFF

j_call: TRBJ1-4
d_call: .
v_call: TRBV15
cdr3_nt: TGTGCCACCAGCAGAGGGACAGCTACAACTAATGAAAAACTGTTTTTT
cdr3_aa: CATSRGTATTNEKLFF

j_call: TRBJ1-1
d_call: .
v_call: TRBV6-1
cdr3_nt: TGTGCCAGCAGTGAAGGGGGGCCTTACTTTGAAGCTTTCTTT
cdr3_aa: CASSEGGPYFEAFF

j_call: TRBJ2-6
d_call: .
v_call: TRBV19
cdr3_nt: TGTGCCAGTAGTAGGTCTAGCTCTGGGGCCAACGTCCTGACTTTC
cdr3_aa: CASSRSSSGANVLTF

j_call: TRBJ1-5
d_call: .
v_call: TRBV28
cdr3_nt: TGTGCCAGCAGGGATAGCGGGGGCAATCAGCCCCAGCATTTT
cdr3_aa: CASRDSGGNQPQHF

j_call: TRBJ2-7
d_call: TRBD2
v_call: TRBV13
cdr3_nt: TGTGCCAGCAGCCCCGACGGTTGGACTAGATCCTACGAGCAGTACTTC
cdr3_aa: CASSPDGWTRSYEQYF

j_call: TRBJ2-7
d_call: TRBD2
v_call: TRBV5-1
cdr3_nt: TGCGCCAGCAGCTTTTCTAGCGGGAAACTCTACGAGCAGTACTTC
cdr3_aa: CASSFSSGKLYEQYF

j_call: TRBJ1-6
d_call: TRBD1
v_call: TRBV2
cdr3_nt: TGTGCCAGCAGTGCCTGGCAGGGGGCCCGCTCACCCCTCCACTTT
cdr3_aa: CASSAWQGARSPLHF

j_call: TRBJ1-1
d_call: .
v_call: TRBV6-1
cdr3_nt: TGTGCCAGCAGTGAGAGGGGCGGGATGGGTATTGGGAAGACTGAAGCTTTCTTT
cdr3_aa: CASSERGGMGIGKTEAFF

j_call: TRBJ2-5
d_call: .
v_call: TRBV18
cdr3_nt: TGTGCCAGCTCACCAAGTGGGAGGTCGGAACTGTACTTC
cdr3_aa: CASSPSGRSELYF

j_call: TRBJ2-2
d_call: .
v_call: TRBV6-6
cdr3_nt: TGTGCCAGCAGTTACTCGGGCAACCCCGGGGAGCTGTTTTTT
cdr3_aa: CASSYSGNPGELFF

j_call: TRBJ2-7
d_call: .
v_call: TRBV2
cdr3_nt: TGTGCCAGCAGCCCTACCCTTACAGGCTCCTACGAGCAGTACTTC
cdr3_aa: CASSPTLTGSYEQYF

j_call: TRBJ2-3
d_call: .
v_call: TRBV6-5
cdr3_nt: TGTGCCAGCAAGGCAGCGGTAGGGACAGATACGCAGTATTTT
cdr3_aa: CASKAAVGTDTQYF